The clone carrying this T cell receptor (beta chain) was detected once. These data belong to a study of T cell responses to AZD1222 COVID-19 vaccine. Measured with immunoSEQ multiplex PCR; TCRdb has only the in-frame clones, and not every one. Of 80,000 to 95,000 clones listed, approximately 91% are singletons. Trimming removed 2 bases at V and 2 bases at J, with 16 bases between. The germline gives CDR1 SNHLY, CDR2 FYNNEI. CDR3 size: 16 residues. V and J are TRBV2 and TRBJ2-7; D remains unclear. The sample was peripheral blood, taken 28 days after the second AZD1222 dose. The sequence came from an adult who received the AZD1222 COVID-19 vaccine. The CDR3 protein is CASSEKGDPVTYEQYF. In DNA form, the CDR3 reads TGTGCCAGCAGTGAAAAGGGTGACCCCGTGACCTACGAGCAGTACTTC.